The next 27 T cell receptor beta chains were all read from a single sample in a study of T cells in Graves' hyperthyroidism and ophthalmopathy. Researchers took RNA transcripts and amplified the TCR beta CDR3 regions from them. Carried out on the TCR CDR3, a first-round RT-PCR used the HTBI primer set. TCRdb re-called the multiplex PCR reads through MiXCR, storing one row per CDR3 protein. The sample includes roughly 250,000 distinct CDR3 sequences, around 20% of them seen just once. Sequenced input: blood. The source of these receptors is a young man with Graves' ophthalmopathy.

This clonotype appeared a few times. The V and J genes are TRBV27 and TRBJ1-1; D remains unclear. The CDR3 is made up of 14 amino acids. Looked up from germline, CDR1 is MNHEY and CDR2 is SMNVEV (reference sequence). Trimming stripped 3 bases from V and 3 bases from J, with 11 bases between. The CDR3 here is CASSFAGGDTEAFF. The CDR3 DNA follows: TGTGCCAGCAGTTTCGCAGGTGGGGACACTGAAGCTTTCTTT.

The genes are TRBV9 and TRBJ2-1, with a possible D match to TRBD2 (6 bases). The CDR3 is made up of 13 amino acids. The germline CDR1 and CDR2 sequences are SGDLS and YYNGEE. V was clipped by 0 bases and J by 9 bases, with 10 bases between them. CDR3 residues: CASSVVGGGEQFF. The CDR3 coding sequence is TGTGCCAGCAGCGTAGTGGGGGGAGGTGAGCAGTTCTTC.

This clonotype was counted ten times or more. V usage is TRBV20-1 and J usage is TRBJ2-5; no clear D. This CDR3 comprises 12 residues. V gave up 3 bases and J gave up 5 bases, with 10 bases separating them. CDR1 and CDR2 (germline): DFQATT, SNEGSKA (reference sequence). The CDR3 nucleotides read TGCAGTGCTAGTATGAGCCAGGAGACCCAGTACTTC. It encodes CSASMSQETQYF.

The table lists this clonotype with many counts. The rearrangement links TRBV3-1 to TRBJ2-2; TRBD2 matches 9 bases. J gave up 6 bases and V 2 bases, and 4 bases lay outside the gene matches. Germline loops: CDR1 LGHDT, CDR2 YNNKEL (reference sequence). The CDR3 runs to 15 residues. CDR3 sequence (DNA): TGTGCCAGCAGCCAACGAGCGGGAGGCCCCGGGGAGCTGTTTTTT. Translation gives CASSQRAGGPGELFF. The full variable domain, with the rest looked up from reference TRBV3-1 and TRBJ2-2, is DTAVSQTPKYLVTQMGNDKSIKCEQNLGHDTMYWYKQDSKKFLKIMFSYNNKELIINETVPNRFSPKSPDKAHLNLHINSLELGDSAVYFCASSQRAGGPGELFFGEGSRLTVL.

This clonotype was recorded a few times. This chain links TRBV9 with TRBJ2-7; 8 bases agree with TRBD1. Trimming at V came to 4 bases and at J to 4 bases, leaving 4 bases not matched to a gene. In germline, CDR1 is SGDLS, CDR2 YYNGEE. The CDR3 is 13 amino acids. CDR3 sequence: CASSTDRGYEQYF. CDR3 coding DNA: TGTGCCAGCAGCACCGACAGGGGATACGAGCAGTACTTC.

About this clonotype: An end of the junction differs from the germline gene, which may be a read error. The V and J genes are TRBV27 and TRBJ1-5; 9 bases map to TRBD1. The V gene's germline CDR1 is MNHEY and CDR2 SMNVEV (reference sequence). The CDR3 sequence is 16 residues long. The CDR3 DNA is TGTGCCGGCAGTCGACAGGGGGGGAATAGCAATCAGCCCCAGCATTTT. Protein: CAGSRQGGNSNQPQHF.

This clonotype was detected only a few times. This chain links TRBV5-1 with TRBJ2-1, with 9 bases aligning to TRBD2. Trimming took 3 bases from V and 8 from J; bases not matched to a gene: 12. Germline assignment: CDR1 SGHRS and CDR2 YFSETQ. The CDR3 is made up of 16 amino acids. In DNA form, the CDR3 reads TGCGCCAGCAGCTCTTGGGGTAGCGGGAGAGAGGATGAGCAGTTCTTC. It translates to CASSSWGSGREDEQFF.

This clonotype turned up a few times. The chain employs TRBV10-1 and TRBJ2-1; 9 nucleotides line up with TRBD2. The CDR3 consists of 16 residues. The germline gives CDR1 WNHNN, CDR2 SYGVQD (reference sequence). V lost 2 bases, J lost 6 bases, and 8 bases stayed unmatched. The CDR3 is CASSEGLAGIGNEQFF. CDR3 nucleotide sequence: TGCGCCAGCAGTGAGGGTCTAGCGGGAATCGGCAATGAGCAGTTCTTC.

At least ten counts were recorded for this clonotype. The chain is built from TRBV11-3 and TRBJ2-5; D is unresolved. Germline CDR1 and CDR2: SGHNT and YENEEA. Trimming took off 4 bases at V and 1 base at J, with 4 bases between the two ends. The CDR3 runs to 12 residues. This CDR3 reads CASSSTQETQYF. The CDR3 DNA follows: TGTGCCAGCAGCTCGACCCAAGAGACCCAGTACTTC.

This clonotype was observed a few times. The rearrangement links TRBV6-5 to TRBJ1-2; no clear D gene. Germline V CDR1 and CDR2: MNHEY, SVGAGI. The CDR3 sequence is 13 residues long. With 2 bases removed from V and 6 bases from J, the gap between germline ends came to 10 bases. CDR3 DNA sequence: TGTGCCAGCAGTTACAGTCGAATCGATGGCTACACCTTC. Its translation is CASSYSRIDGYTF.

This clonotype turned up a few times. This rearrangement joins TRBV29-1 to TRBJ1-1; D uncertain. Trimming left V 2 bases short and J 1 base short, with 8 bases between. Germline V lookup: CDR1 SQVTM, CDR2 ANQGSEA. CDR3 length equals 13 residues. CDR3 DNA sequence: TGCAGCGTTGAAAGGTCCTCGAACACTGAAGCTTTCTTT. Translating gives CSVERSSNTEAFF.

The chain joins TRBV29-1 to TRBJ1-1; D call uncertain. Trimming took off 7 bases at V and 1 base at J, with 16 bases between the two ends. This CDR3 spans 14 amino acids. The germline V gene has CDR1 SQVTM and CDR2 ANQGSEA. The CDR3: CSAPQPPRNTEAFF. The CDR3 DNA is TGCAGCGCCCCCCAACCTCCTCGGAACACTGAAGCTTTCTTT.

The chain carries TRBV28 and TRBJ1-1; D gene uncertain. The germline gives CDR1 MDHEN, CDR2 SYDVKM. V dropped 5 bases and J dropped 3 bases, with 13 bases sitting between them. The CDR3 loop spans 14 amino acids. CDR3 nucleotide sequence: TGTGCCAGCAGTCCCGAACGGAGAGACACTGAAGCTTTCTTT. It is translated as CASSPERRDTEAFF.

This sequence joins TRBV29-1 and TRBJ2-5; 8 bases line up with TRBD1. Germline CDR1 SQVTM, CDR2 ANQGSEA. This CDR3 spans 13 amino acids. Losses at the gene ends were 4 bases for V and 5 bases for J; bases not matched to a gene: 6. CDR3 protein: CSVAGGAGETQYF. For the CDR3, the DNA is TGCAGCGTTGCAGGGGGCGCGGGGGAGACCCAGTACTTC.

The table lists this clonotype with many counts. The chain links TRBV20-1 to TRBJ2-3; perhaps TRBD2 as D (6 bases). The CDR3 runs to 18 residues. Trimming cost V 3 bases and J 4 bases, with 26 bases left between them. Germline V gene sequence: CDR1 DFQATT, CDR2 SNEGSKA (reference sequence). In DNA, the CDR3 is TGCAGTGCTAGTTCCCCCGGGACCCCGGCGGGGTGGGCAGATACGCAGTATTTT. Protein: CSASSPGTPAGWADTQYF.

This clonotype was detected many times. CDR3 residues: CASSLNPQNEQFF. The CDR3 coding sequence is TGTGCCAGCAGCTTAAATCCTCAAAATGAGCAGTTCTTC. The chain employs TRBV7-9 and TRBJ2-1; D is unclear. The germline V gene has CDR1 SEHNR and CDR2 FQNEAQ (reference sequence). The length of the CDR3 is 13 residues. Trimming left V 2 bases short and J 7 bases short, with 9 bases between.

Written as DNA, the CDR3 is TGCGCCAGCAGCACGGGAGGGGCGGGTGAGACCCAGTACTTC. Its protein product is CASSTGGAGETQYF. The gene calls are TRBV5-1 and TRBJ2-5, with TRBD2 identical over 8 bases. The CDR3 runs 14 residues. The ends lost 4 bases at V and 5 bases at J; junction bases unmatched: 7. Germline CDR1 and CDR2: SGHRS and YFSETQ.

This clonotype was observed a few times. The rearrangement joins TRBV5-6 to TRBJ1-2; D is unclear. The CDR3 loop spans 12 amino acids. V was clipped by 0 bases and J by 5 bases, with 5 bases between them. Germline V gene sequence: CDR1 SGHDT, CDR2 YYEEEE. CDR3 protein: CASSLDEYGYTF. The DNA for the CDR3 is TGTGCCAGCAGCTTGGATGAGTATGGCTACACCTTC.

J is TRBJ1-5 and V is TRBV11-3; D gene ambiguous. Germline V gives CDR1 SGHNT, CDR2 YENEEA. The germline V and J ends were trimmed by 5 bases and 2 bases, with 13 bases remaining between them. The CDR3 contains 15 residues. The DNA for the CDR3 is TGTGCCAGCAGCCTGGTTGCGGTTGGCAATCAGCCCCAGCATTTT. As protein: CASSLVAVGNQPQHF.

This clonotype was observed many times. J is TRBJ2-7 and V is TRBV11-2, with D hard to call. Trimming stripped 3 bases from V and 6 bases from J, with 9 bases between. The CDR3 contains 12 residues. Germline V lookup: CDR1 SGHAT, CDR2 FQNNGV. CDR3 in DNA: TGTGCCAGCAGCTTCAGTTGGGGCGAGCAGTACTTC. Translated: CASSFSWGEQYF.

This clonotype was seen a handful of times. CDR3 DNA sequence: TGTGCCAGCAGGTCGACAGGGGGAGGTAACACTGAAGCTTTCTTT. Translating it yields CASRSTGGGNTEAFF. J is TRBJ1-1 and V is TRBV12-3 or TRBV12-4, with 9 bases that match TRBD1. This CDR3 spans 15 amino acids. The V segment lost 6 bases and the J segment 2 bases; nucleotides outside the gene matches: 7.

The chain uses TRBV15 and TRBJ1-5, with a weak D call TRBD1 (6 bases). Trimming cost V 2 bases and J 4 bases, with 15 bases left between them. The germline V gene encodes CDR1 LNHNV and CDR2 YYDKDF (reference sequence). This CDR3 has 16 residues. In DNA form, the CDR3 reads TGTGCCACCAGCAGATTTCAGACAGGTCTAAATCAGCCCCAGCATTTT. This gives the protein CATSRFQTGLNQPQHF.

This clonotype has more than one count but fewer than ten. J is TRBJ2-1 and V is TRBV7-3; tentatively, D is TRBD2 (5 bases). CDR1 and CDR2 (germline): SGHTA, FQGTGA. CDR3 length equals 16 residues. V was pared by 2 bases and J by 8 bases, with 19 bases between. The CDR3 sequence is CASSLVGRGSFDEQFF. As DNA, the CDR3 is TGTGCCAGCAGCTTAGTCGGACGGGGTAGTTTTGATGAGCAGTTCTTC.

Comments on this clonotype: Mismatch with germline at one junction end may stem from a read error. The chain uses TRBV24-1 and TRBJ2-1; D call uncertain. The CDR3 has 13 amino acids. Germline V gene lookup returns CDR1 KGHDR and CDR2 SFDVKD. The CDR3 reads CATSDPNYHEQFF. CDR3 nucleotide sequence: TGTGCCACCAGTGACCCTAACTACCATGAGCAGTTCTTC.

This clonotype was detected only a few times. CDR3 bases: TGCAGTGCGTCCCCCGGGACGCTAAATCAGCCCCAGCATTTT. It translates to CSASPGTLNQPQHF. V is TRBV20-1 and J is TRBJ1-5; D is perhaps TRBD1 (5 bases). The V gene lost 6 bases and the J gene lost 4 bases, with 16 bases spanning the gap. CDR1 and CDR2 (germline): DFQATT, SNEGSKA (reference sequence). This CDR3 has 14 amino acids.

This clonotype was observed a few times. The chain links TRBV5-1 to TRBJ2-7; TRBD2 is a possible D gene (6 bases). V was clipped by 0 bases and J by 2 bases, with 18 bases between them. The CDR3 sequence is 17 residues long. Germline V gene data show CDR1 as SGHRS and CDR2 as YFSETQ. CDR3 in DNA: TGCGCCAGCAGCTTGGCCGTCGGGCCCGCGGGAACCTACGAGCAGTACTTC. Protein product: CASSLAVGPAGTYEQYF.

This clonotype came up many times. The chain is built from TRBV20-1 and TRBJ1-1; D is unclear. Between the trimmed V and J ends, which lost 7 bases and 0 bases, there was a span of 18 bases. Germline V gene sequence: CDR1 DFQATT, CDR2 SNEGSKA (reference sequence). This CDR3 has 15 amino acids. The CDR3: CSVHGRIRMNTEAFF. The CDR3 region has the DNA TGCAGTGTACATGGCAGAATAAGAATGAACACTGAAGCTTTCTTT.